Reported below is one T cell receptor beta chain. Its antigen is as yet unknown. This record belongs to a study of CD8 T cells in Susac syndrome. Overall study findings and caveats: The study recognized that the number of individuals in its TCR sequencing and HLA analysis was relatively small.

Random hexamers were used to reverse transcribe 0.5 to 1 ug of RNA. Amplification of TCR beta CDR3 spanned 54 Vbeta and 13 Jbeta via immunoSEQ multiplex PCR. Each CDR3 protein gets one entry after TCRdb re-called the immunoSEQ multiplex PCR reads with MiXCR. The sample holds roughly 200,000 distinct CDR3 sequences, roughly 94% seen once. The multiple sclerosis controls were treatment-naive patients, and their relapsing-remitting disease was stable or active. The source material was CD4+ T cells from PBMCs. The sequence came from a human donor with multiple sclerosis.

The CDR3 is CSASLPLGGGRYEQYF. The CDR3 nucleotides are TGCAGTGCTTCCCTCCCGCTGGGGGGAGGGCGCTACGAGCAGTACTTC. The rearrangement joins TRBV20-1 to TRBJ2-7; 7 positions agree with TRBD2. Germline CDR1 is DFQATT and CDR2 is SNEGSKA (reference sequence). With V trimmed by 5 bases and J by 3 bases, 16 bases remained unmatched. The CDR3 extends over 16 amino acids.